This T cell receptor beta chain was observed in a study of cytomegalovirus exposure and HLA in healthy donors. Study outcomes and limitations: Segments of the TCR beta V type were, in most cases, productive about 87% or about 30% of the time in an earlier analysis. Fewer N-insertions (relative to the roughly 730-donor mean) were reportedly seen in an Asian-associated ancestry cluster in a later analysis.

As regards this clone: Its antigen is not known.

60 Vbeta and 13 Jbeta primers were used in PCR. Produced via immunoSEQ multiplex PCR; TCRdb's table is partial and in-frame only. The top ten clones hold 6.5% to 8.5% of a sample with some 89,000 clones, 85% of them seen once. In germline, CDR1 is SGHRS, CDR2 YFSETQ. The CDR3 length is 17 residues. V lost 0 bases to trimming and J lost 6 bases; unmatched junction nucleotides: 5. This sequence joins TRBV5-1 and TRBJ2-1, with 14 bases identical to TRBD2. This receptor was obtained from a man in his forties or fifties in good health and CMV-seropositive. Sequences were obtained from PBMCs. The CDR3 DNA reads as TGCGCCAGCAGCTTGGGACTAGCGGGGGGGTTTTCCAATGAGCAGTTCTTC. Encoded protein: CASSLGLAGGFSNEQFF.